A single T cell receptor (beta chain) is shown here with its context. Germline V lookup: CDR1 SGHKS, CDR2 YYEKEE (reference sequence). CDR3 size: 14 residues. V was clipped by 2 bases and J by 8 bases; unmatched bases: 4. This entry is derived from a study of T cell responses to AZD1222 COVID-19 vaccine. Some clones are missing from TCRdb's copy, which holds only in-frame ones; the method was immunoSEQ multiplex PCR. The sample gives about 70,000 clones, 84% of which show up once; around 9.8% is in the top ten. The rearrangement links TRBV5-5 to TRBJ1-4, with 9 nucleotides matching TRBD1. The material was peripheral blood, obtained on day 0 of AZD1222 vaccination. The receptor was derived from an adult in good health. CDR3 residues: CASSLGTGYEKLFF. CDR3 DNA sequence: TGTGCCAGCAGCTTAGGGACAGGGTACGAAAAACTGTTTTTT.